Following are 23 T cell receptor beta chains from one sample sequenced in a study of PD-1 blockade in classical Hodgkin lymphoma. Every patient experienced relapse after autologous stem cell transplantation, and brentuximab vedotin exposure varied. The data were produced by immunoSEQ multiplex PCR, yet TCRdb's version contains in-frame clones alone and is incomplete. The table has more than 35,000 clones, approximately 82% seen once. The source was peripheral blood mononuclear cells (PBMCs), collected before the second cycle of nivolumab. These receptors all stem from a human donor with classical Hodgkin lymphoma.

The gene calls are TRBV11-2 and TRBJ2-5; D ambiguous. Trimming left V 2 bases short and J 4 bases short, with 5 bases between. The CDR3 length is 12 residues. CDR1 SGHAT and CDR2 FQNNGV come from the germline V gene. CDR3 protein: CASSLYLETQYF. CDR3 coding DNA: TGTGCCAGCAGCTTATATTTAGAGACCCAGTACTTC. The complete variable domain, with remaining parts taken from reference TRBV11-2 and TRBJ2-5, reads EAGVAQSPRYKIIEKRQSVAFWCNPISGHATLYWYQQILGQGPKLLIQFQNNGVVDDSQLPKDRFSAERLKGVDSTLKIQPAKLEDSAVYLCASSLYLETQYFGPGTRLLVL.

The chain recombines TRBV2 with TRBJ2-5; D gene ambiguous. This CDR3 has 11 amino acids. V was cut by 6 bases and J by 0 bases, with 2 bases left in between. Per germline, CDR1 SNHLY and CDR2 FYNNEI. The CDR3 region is CASSYQETQYF. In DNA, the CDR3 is TGTGCCAGCAGCTACCAAGAGACCCAGTACTTC.

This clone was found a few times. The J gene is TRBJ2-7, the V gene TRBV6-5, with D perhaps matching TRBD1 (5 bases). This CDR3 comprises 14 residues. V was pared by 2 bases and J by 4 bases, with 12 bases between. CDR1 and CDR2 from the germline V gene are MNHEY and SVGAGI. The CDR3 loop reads CASSYGLGDYEQYF. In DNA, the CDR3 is TGTGCCAGCAGTTACGGCCTAGGGGATTACGAGCAGTACTTC.

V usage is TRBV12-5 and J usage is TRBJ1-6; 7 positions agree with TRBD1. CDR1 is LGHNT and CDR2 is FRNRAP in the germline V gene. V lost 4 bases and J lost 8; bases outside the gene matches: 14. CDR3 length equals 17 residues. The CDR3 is CASGSGIPGQAYSPLHF. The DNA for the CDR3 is TGTGCTAGTGGTTCTGGTATCCCCGGACAGGCTTATTCACCCCTCCACTTT.

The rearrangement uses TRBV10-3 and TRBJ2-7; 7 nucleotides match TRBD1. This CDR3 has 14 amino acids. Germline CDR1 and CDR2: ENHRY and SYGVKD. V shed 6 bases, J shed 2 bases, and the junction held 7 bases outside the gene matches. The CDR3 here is CAIRWRQGAYEQYF. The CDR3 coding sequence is TGTGCCATCAGGTGGAGACAGGGAGCCTACGAGCAGTACTTC.

The CDR3 loop reads CASSLSKGGAPPYGYTF. The CDR3 nucleotides are TGTGCCAGCAGTTTATCGAAAGGGGGAGCCCCTCCTTATGGCTACACCTTC. This chain links TRBV27 with TRBJ1-2; possibly TRBD1 for D (6 bases). Per germline, CDR1 MNHEY and CDR2 SMNVEV (reference sequence). V lost 0 bases, J lost 5 bases, and 19 bases lay in between. The CDR3 sequence is 17 residues long.

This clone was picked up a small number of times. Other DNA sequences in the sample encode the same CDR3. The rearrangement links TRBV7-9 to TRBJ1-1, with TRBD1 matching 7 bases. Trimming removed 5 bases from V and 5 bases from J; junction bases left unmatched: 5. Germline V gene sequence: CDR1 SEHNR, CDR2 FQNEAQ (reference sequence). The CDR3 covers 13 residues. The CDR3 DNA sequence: TGTGCCAGCAGCCCGACAGGGCGGACTGAAGCTTTCTTT. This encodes CASSPTGRTEAFF.

CDR3 DNA: TGTGCCAGTTCGGGACAGAGCAATCAGCCCCAGCATTTT. Its translation is CASSGQSNQPQHF. The genes are TRBV9 and TRBJ1-5; 7 bases agree with TRBD1. Looked up from germline, CDR1 is SGDLS and CDR2 is YYNGEE. The CDR3 contains 13 residues. Losses at the gene ends were 8 bases for V and 1 base for J; bases not matched to a gene: 3.

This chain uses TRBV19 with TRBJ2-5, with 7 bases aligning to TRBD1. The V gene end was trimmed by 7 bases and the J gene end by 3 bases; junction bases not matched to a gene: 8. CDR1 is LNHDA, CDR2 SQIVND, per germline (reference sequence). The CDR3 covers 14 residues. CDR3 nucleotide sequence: TGTGCCAGTAAAGAGGGGCAGGGGGAAGAGACCCAGTACTTC. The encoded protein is CASKEGQGEETQYF.

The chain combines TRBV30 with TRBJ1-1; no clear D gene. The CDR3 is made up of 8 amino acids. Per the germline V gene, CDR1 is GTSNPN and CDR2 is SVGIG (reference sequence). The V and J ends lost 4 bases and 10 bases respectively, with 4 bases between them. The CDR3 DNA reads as TGTGCCTGGAAAGGAGCTTTCTTT. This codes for CAWKGAFF.

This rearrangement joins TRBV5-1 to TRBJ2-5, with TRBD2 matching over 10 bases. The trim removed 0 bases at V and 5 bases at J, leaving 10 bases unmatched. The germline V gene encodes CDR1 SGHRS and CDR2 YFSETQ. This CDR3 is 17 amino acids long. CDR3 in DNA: TGCGCCAGCAGCTTGGAGGCTAGCGGGGGCCCCGGGGAGACCCAGTACTTC. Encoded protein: CASSLEASGGPGETQYF.

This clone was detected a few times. The CDR3 coding sequence is TGTGCCAGCAGTGGGGACAGCGACTATGGCTACACCTTC. Residues: CASSGDSDYGYTF. This chain connects TRBV6-6 to TRBJ1-2; 7 bases map to TRBD1. CDR3 length: 13 residues. Looked up from germline, CDR1 is MNHNY and CDR2 is SVGAGI (reference sequence). J lost 3 bases, V lost 5 bases, and 3 bases had no gene match.

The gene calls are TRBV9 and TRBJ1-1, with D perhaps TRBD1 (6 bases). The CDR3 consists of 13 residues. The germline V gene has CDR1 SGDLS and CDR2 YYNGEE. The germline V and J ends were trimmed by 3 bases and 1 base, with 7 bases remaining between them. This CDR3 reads CASSETGNTEAFF. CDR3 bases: TGTGCCAGCAGCGAGACAGGGAACACTGAAGCTTTCTTT.

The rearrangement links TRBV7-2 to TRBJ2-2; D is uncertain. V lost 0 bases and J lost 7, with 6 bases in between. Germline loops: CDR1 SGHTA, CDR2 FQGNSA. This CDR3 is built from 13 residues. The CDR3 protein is CASSLAGIGELFF. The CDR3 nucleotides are TGTGCCAGCAGCTTAGCGGGAATCGGGGAGCTGTTTTTT.

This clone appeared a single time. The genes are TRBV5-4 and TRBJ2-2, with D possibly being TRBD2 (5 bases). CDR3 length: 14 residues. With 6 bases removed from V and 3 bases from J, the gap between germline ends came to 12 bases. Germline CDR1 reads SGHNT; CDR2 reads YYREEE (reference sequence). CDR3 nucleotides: TGTGCCAGCACCCTTGTCGGGGACACCGGGGAGCTGTTTTTT. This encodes CASTLVGDTGELFF.

In DNA form, the CDR3 reads TGTGCCAGCAGCTTAGGCAGGGTCACTGAAGCTTTCTTT. Translated: CASSLGRVTEAFF. The chain uses TRBV7-9 and TRBJ1-1; D is possibly TRBD1 (5 bases). Germline assignment: CDR1 SEHNR and CDR2 FQNEAQ (reference sequence). Between the trimmed V and J ends, which lost 1 base and 4 bases, there was a span of 7 bases. This CDR3 is built from 13 residues.

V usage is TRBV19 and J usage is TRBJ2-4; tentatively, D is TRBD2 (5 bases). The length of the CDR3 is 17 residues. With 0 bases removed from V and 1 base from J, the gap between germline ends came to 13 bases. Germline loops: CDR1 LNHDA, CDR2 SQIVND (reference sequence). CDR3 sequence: CASSIEGFRGAKNIQYF. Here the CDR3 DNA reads TGTGCCAGTAGTATAGAGGGCTTCCGAGGGGCCAAAAACATTCAGTACTTC.

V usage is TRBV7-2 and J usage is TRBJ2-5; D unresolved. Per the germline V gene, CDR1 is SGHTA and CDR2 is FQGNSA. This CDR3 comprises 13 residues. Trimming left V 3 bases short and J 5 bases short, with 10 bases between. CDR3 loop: CASSFEIWETQYF. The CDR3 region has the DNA TGTGCCAGCAGCTTTGAGATTTGGGAGACCCAGTACTTC.

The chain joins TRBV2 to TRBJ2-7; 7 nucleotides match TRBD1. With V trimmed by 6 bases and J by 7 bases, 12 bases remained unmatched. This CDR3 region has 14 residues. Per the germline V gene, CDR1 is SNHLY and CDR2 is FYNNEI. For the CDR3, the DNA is TGTGCCAGCAGGTTACAGGGGCCCTGGGGAGAGCAGTACTTC. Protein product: CASRLQGPWGEQYF.

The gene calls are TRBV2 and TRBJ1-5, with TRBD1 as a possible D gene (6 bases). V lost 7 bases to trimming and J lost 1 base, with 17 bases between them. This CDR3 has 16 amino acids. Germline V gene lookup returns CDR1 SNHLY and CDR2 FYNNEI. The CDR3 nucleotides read TGTGCCAGCATCCCCGGGGGGGGGCCGAGCAATCAGCCCCAGCATTTT. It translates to CASIPGGGPSNQPQHF.

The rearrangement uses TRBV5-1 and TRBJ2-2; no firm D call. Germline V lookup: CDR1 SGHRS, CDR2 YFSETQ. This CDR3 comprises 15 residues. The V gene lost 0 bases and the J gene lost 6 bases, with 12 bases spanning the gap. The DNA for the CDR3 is TGCGCCAGCAGCTTGGGTGGGCAGCAGGCCGGGGAGCTGTTTTTT. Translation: CASSLGGQQAGELFF.

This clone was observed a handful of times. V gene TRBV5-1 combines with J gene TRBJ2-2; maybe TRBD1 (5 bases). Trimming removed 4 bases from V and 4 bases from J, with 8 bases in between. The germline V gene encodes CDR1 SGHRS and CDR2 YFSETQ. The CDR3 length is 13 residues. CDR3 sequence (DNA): TGCGCCAGCAGCCCGACAGCCACCGGGGAGCTGTTTTTT. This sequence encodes CASSPTATGELFF. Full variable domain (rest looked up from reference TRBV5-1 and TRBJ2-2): KAGVTQTPRYLIKTRGQQVTLSCSPISGHRSVSWYQQTPGQGLQFLFEYFSETQRNKGNFPGRFSGRQFSNSRSEMNVSTLELGDSALYLCASSPTATGELFFGEGSRLTVL.

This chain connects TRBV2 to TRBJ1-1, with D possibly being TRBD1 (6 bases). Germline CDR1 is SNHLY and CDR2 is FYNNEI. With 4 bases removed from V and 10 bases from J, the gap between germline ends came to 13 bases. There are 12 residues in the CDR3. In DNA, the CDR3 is TGTGCCAGCAGTGTACAGGGTAATCGAGCTTTCTTT. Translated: CASSVQGNRAFF. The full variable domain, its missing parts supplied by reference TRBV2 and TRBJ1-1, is EPEVTQTPSHQVTQMGQEVILRCVPISNHLYFYWYRQILGQKVEFLVSFYNNEISEKSEIFDDQFSVERPDGSNFTLKIRSTKLEDSAMYFCASSVQGNRAFFGQGTRLTVV.